A single sample is the source of the 30 T cell receptor beta chains below, sequenced in a study of CD8 T cells in Susac syndrome. With random hexamers, about 0.5 to 1 ug RNA was reverse transcribed. MiXCR, applied by TCRdb to the immunoSEQ multiplex PCR reads, yields one record per CDR3 protein. The repertoire holds around 69,000 distinct CDR3 sequences, with roughly 92% as singletons. The sequenced sample consisted of CD8+ T cells from PBMCs. The receptors come from a human donor with Susac syndrome.

The rearrangement joins TRBV4-2 to TRBJ1-1, with D maybe TRBD1 (5 bases). The CDR3 contains 13 residues. V lost 0 bases and J lost 8, with 10 bases in between. Germline V gives CDR1 LGHNA, CDR2 YNFKEQ. In DNA, the CDR3 is TGTGCCAGCAGCCAAGATAGGGGCAGCGAAGCTTTCTTT. This translates into CASSQDRGSEAFF.

The chain recombines TRBV13 with TRBJ1-1; 7 bases are a match to TRBD1. Per germline, CDR1 PRHDT and CDR2 FYEKMQ (reference sequence). The ends lost 5 bases at V and 0 bases at J; junction bases unmatched: 6. The CDR3 runs 15 residues. In nucleotides, the CDR3 is TGTGCCAGCAGCCCCCTCAGGGGGGTGAACACTGAAGCTTTCTTT. Amino acids: CASSPLRGVNTEAFF. Variable domain in full (rest from reference TRBV13 and TRBJ1-1): AAGVIQSPRHLIKEKRETATLKCYPIPRHDTVYWYQQGPGQDPQFLISFYEKMQSDKGSIPDRFSAQQFSDYHSELNMSSLELGDSALYFCASSPLRGVNTEAFFGQGTRLTVV.

The chain's CDR3 is CSARLGEGTAQYF. CDR3 nucleotide sequence: TGCAGTGCTAGGTTAGGTGAGGGAACCGCGCAGTATTTT. This chain joins TRBV20-1 and TRBJ2-3; possible D gene TRBD2, 5 bases. CDR1 is DFQATT, CDR2 SNEGSKA, per germline (reference sequence). The CDR3 runs to 13 residues. The germline V and J ends were trimmed by 3 bases and 10 bases, with 17 bases remaining between them.

Only one count was recorded for this clonotype. V is TRBV20-1 and J is TRBJ1-1; tentatively, D is TRBD1 (6 bases). V was cut by 5 bases and J by 3 bases, with 10 bases left in between. Germline CDR1 reads DFQATT; CDR2 reads SNEGSKA (reference sequence). CDR3 length equals 12 residues. CDR3 in DNA: TGCAGTGCTTGGACAGATCACACTGAAGCTTTCTTT. Amino acid sequence: CSAWTDHTEAFF.

The J gene is TRBJ2-1, the V gene TRBV9, with D possibly matching TRBD1 (5 bases). V was cut by 0 bases and J by 0 bases, with 7 bases left in between. Looked up from germline, CDR1 is SGDLS and CDR2 is YYNGEE. The CDR3 is made up of 15 amino acids. The DNA for the CDR3 is TGTGCCAGCAGCGTAGACAGGAGCTCCTACAATGAGCAGTTCTTC. Translation: CASSVDRSSYNEQFF.

V and J are TRBV7-8 and TRBJ1-1; D is possibly TRBD1 (6 bases). The germline V gene has CDR1 SGHVS and CDR2 FQNEAQ. The CDR3 is made up of 14 amino acids. V was shortened by 1 base and J by 8 bases, with 14 bases between the two germline ends. CDR3 sequence (DNA): TGTGCCAGCAGCTTAGGTAGGGGGTTTTCCGAAGCTTTCTTT. Translating it yields CASSLGRGFSEAFF.

The rearrangement uses TRBV7-9 and TRBJ2-2; 8 bases are shared with TRBD2. V trimming: 2 bases; J trimming: 0 bases; junction bases outside the gene matches: 5. The CDR3 loop spans 17 amino acids. Germline V gene sequence: CDR1 SEHNR, CDR2 FQNEAQ (reference sequence). In DNA, the CDR3 is TGTGCCAGCAGCTTACCGCGGGGGGCCGCGAACACCGGGGAGCTGTTTTTT. Amino acids: CASSLPRGAANTGELFF.

This chain links TRBV20-1 with TRBJ2-7; no reliable D call. Trimming took 1 base from V and 4 from J, leaving 11 bases between them. This CDR3 region has 13 residues. CDR1 DFQATT and CDR2 SNEGSKA come from the germline V gene (reference sequence). Here the CDR3 DNA reads TGCAGTGCTAGAGGTTCCCGGAATTACGAGCAGTACTTC. This gives the protein CSARGSRNYEQYF.

The chain uses TRBV19 and TRBJ2-1; 9 nucleotides line up with TRBD2. Losses at the gene ends were 5 bases for V and 7 bases for J; bases not matched to a gene: 15. The CDR3 length is 17 residues. Germline CDR1 reads LNHDA; CDR2 reads SQIVND (reference sequence). CDR3 DNA sequence: TGTGCCAGTAGTCTTATCACGGGGCAGCGGGAGGCAAATGAGCAGTTCTTC. Translating gives CASSLITGQREANEQFF.

The chain recombines TRBV10-3 with TRBJ2-2; D gene ambiguous. V lost 2 bases, J lost 8 bases, and 3 bases lay in between. Germline V gene data show CDR1 as ENHRY and CDR2 as SYGVKD. The CDR3 totals 11 residues. CDR3 nucleotide sequence: TGTGCCATCAGTGAGGGGGGGGAGCTGTTTTTT. Translated: CAISEGGELFF.

This clonotype was seen once. In DNA form, the CDR3 reads TGTGCCAGCACCCGGACAGGGGCGTGGGAGACCCAGTACTTC. Protein sequence: CASTRTGAWETQYF. The rearrangement joins TRBV6-1 to TRBJ2-5; TRBD1 agrees at 9 bases. V shed 7 bases and J 5 bases; nucleotides not matched to a gene: 8. The CDR3 sequence is 14 residues long. CDR1 MNHNS and CDR2 SASEGT come from the germline V gene.

The chain combines TRBV19 with TRBJ1-5; TRBD1 matches at 10 bases. CDR1 and CDR2 from the germline V gene are LNHDA and SQIVND (reference sequence). Unmatched junction bases numbered 13, after V lost 4 bases and J lost 1 base. CDR3 length equals 19 residues. Here the CDR3 DNA reads TGTGCCAGTAGTAACCGCCCGGGACAGGGGTTATTGAGCAATCAGCCCCAGCATTTT. Translating it yields CASSNRPGQGLLSNQPQHF.

V and J are TRBV28 and TRBJ2-3; no definite D call. The CDR3 totals 15 residues. CDR1 and CDR2 (germline): MDHEN, SYDVKM. V was shortened by 7 bases and J by 0 bases, with 14 bases between the two germline ends. The CDR3 loop is CASIGLKVSTDTQYF. The CDR3, as DNA: TGTGCCAGCATAGGTCTGAAGGTTAGCACAGATACGCAGTATTTT.

The chain combines TRBV7-9 with TRBJ2-2, with D unclear. Trimming stripped 2 bases from V and 5 bases from J, with 12 bases between. CDR1 is SEHNR, CDR2 FQNEAQ, per germline (reference sequence). This CDR3 has 15 amino acids. The CDR3 DNA reads TGTGCCAGCAGCTTAAGGTTCGGCCGGACCGGGGAGCTGTTTTTT. Its translation is CASSLRFGRTGELFF.

The J gene is TRBJ1-6, the V gene TRBV6-5; D is undetermined. The V and J ends lost 4 bases and 0 bases respectively, with 10 bases between them. This CDR3 has 16 amino acids. In germline, CDR1 is MNHEY, CDR2 SVGAGI. CDR3 sequence (DNA): TGTGCCAGCAGTTTAAAGCCCGGCTCCTATAATTCACCCCTCCACTTT. Protein sequence: CASSLKPGSYNSPLHF.

The chain joins TRBV28 to TRBJ2-1, with D possibly being TRBD1 (6 bases). The V and J ends lost 0 bases and 3 bases respectively, with 6 bases between them. Germline CDR1 reads MDHEN; CDR2 reads SYDVKM. There are 14 residues in the CDR3. In DNA form, the CDR3 reads TGTGCCAGCAGTTTATGGGACAGCTACAATGAGCAGTTCTTC. Translating gives CASSLWDSYNEQFF. Complete variable domain (other parts from reference TRBV28 and TRBJ2-1): DVKVTQSSRYLVKRTGEKVFLECVQDMDHENMFWYRQDPGLGLRLIYFSYDVKMKEKGDIPEGYSVSREKKERFSLILESASTNQTSMYLCASSLWDSYNEQFFGPGTRLTVL.

This chain links TRBV27 with TRBJ2-3; D call uncertain. V lost 3 bases to trimming and J lost 5 bases, with 12 bases between them. Germline CDR1 reads MNHEY; CDR2 reads SMNVEV (reference sequence). The CDR3 runs to 14 residues. In nucleotides, the CDR3 is TGTGCCAGCAGTTTGATCCCCGGAGTAGATACGCAGTATTTT. It specifies CASSLIPGVDTQYF.

This clonotype occurred a few times. CDR3 nucleotide sequence: TGTGCCAGCAGTTCCGGGACCGCGAACACTGAAGCTTTCTTT. This translates into CASSSGTANTEAFF. The genes are TRBV6-2 or TRBV6-3 and TRBJ1-1, with a tentative D call TRBD1 (5 bases). The V gene's germline CDR1 is MNHEY and CDR2 SVGEGT. With 4 bases removed from V and 1 base from J, the gap between germline ends came to 10 bases. The length of the CDR3 is 14 residues.

J is TRBJ2-7 and V is TRBV20-1; possibly TRBD2 for D (5 bases). The CDR3 spans 13 residues. Trimming removed 6 bases from V and 4 bases from J, with 16 bases in between. CDR1 is DFQATT, CDR2 SNEGSKA, per germline (reference sequence). The CDR3 is CSAAAGIPYEQYF. In DNA, the CDR3 is TGCAGTGCCGCAGCCGGGATTCCTTACGAGCAGTACTTC.

The V and J genes are TRBV7-2 and TRBJ1-1; no definite D call. Trimming left V 5 bases short and J 3 bases short, with 10 bases between. This CDR3 spans 13 amino acids. CDR1 and CDR2 from the germline V gene are SGHTA and FQGNSA. The CDR3 here is CASSPGPDTEAFF. The DNA of the CDR3 is TGTGCCAGCAGCCCCGGGCCCGACACTGAAGCTTTCTTT.

The chain recombines TRBV4-1 with TRBJ2-2, with a weak D call TRBD1 (6 bases). V was trimmed by 6 bases and J by 6 bases, leaving 14 bases between them. Germline CDR1 MGHRA, CDR2 YSYEKL. This CDR3 comprises 14 residues. CDR3 bases: TGCGCCAGCAGAGAGTCAGGGGCCTCCGGGGAGCTGTTTTTT. It codes for CASRESGASGELFF.

The V call is TRBV30, the J call TRBJ1-5; no firm D call. Trimming removed 1 base at V and 2 bases at J, with 9 bases between. This CDR3 contains 14 residues. Looked up from germline, CDR1 is GTSNPN and CDR2 is SVGIG (reference sequence). The CDR3 DNA sequence: TGTGCCTGGAGTGGTGTCCTCGGCAATCAGCCCCAGCATTTT. Translation gives CAWSGVLGNQPQHF.

V usage is TRBV20-1 and J usage is TRBJ1-2; 7 nucleotides line up with TRBD1. The CDR3 extends over 13 amino acids. Trimming removed 2 bases from V and 3 bases from J; junction bases left unmatched: 3. Germline V gene data show CDR1 as DFQATT and CDR2 as SNEGSKA (reference sequence). The CDR3 nucleotides are TGCAGTGCTAGAATAGGGGGCGACTATGGCTACACCTTC. Its protein is CSARIGGDYGYTF.

The chain couples TRBV4-1 to TRBJ2-7; D perhaps matches TRBD2 (6 bases). The CDR3 runs to 13 residues. Germline V gene lookup returns CDR1 MGHRA and CDR2 YSYEKL. Trimming stripped 1 base from V and 6 bases from J, with 10 bases between. CDR3: CASSQGGGGEQYF. The CDR3 bases are TGCGCCAGCAGCCAAGGTGGGGGAGGCGAGCAGTACTTC.

J is TRBJ2-7 and V is TRBV10-3, with 8 bases lining up with TRBD1. J gave up 3 bases and V 6 bases, and 4 bases lay outside the gene matches. The CDR3 length is 13 residues. Germline V gene sequence: CDR1 ENHRY, CDR2 SYGVKD. The DNA of the CDR3 is TGTGCCATCAGGGGGGACAGGCTCTACGAGCAGTACTTC. Translating it yields CAIRGDRLYEQYF.

This chain joins TRBV9 and TRBJ2-1; D might be TRBD1 or TRBD2, each matching 5 bases. CDR1 SGDLS and CDR2 YYNGEE come from the germline V gene. Trimming took 6 bases from V and 0 from J, leaving 13 bases between them. The CDR3 length is 15 residues. The CDR3 nucleotides are TGTGCCAGCACCCAGGGACGGTACTCCTACAATGAGCAGTTCTTC. Translated, it gives CASTQGRYSYNEQFF.

This chain joins TRBV10-3 and TRBJ1-2; possibly TRBD1 for D (5 bases). The CDR3 totals 14 residues. Germline CDR1 ENHRY, CDR2 SYGVKD. With 10 bases removed from V and 4 bases from J, the gap between germline ends came to 19 bases. CDR3 nucleotide sequence: TGTGCCACCTCCCCTCCGGGGGGAGGCTATGGCTACACCTTC. It is translated as CATSPPGGGYGYTF.

The J gene is TRBJ2-3, the V gene TRBV6-5; D gene ambiguous. Trimming shortened V by 1 base and J by 6 bases, and 8 bases separated the two germline ends. The CDR3 is made up of 13 amino acids. Germline V gene data show CDR1 as MNHEY and CDR2 as SVGAGI. CDR3 DNA: TGTGCCAGCAGTTACTACGAGCAGGATACGCAGTATTTT. Encoded protein: CASSYYEQDTQYF.

The chain uses TRBV30 and TRBJ1-2; D remains ambiguous. There are 15 residues in the CDR3. Germline lookup yields CDR1 GTSNPN and CDR2 SVGIG (reference sequence). Trimming removed 0 bases from V and 4 bases from J, with 15 bases in between. CDR3 amino acids: CAWSVRTLPLYGYTF. The CDR3 DNA is TGTGCCTGGAGTGTAAGAACCCTCCCCCTCTATGGCTACACCTTC.

The J gene is TRBJ2-1, the V gene TRBV2; 8 nucleotides line up with TRBD2. CDR3 size: 15 residues. Germline V gene lookup returns CDR1 SNHLY and CDR2 FYNNEI. After removal of 0 bases from V and 3 bases from J, the junction contained 1 base not matched to a gene. In DNA form, the CDR3 reads TGTGCCAGCAGTGAAGCGGGGACTAGCTACAATGAGCAGTTCTTC. The encoded protein is CASSEAGTSYNEQFF.